Shown below are 13 T cell receptor beta chains from a single sample sequenced in a study of regulatory T cells in long-lasting Graves disease. Construction of the TCR beta libraries employed iRepertoire HTBI primers in conjunction with Arm-PCR of CDR3 regions. TCRdb re-called the multiplex PCR reads through MiXCR, storing one row per CDR3 protein. This table has about 220,000 distinct CDR3 sequences, around a fifth appearing once. Time point noted: newly diagnosed GD, antithyroid drugs for less than 3 months. The authors made the TCR library using RNA they extracted from PBMCs. This same sample was also taken into another study, of T cells in Graves' hyperthyroidism and ophthalmopathy.

The sequences come from peripheral blood mononuclear cells (PBMCs), collected at new diagnosis, from a patient treated with antithyroid drugs. Every receptor here comes from a woman in her 30s with Graves disease.

As to this clonotype: Since a far larger clone is one base different, this is likely a read error. DNA for the CDR3: TGTGCCAGGAGTTTTGGGGGACTAGCGTTGAAAGAGACCCAGTACTTC. Amino acids: CARSFGGLALKETQYF. The chain has TRBV28 and TRBJ2-1; TRBD2 agrees at 10 bases. The J call may not be correct, given that the DNA end is closer to TRBJ2-5. Germline V gene sequence: CDR1 MDHEN, CDR2 SYDVKM. This CDR3 has 16 residues.

This clonotype was detected many times. The rearrangement uses TRBV20-1 and TRBJ1-5, with D unresolved. The length of the CDR3 is 14 residues. Germline CDR1 reads DFQATT; CDR2 reads SNEGSKA (reference sequence). The V gene lost 3 bases and the J gene lost 0 bases, with 9 bases spanning the gap. The CDR3 DNA follows: TGCAGTGCTAGGCCCCCGGCTAGCAATCAGCCCCAGCATTTT. Its translation is CSARPPASNQPQHF.

This chain links TRBV6-2 or TRBV6-3 with TRBJ1-3, with a weak D call TRBD1 (6 bases). CDR1 MNHEY and CDR2 SVGEGT come from the germline V gene. V lost 5 bases to trimming and J lost 10 bases, with 21 bases between them. There are 15 residues in the CDR3. The chain's CDR3 is CASSHTGTEAGTIYF. As DNA, the CDR3 is TGTGCCAGCAGTCATACAGGGACCGAAGCAGGGACCATATATTTT.

This clonotype has only a few counts. CDR3 nucleotide sequence: TGTGCCAGCATTGGGAGGGGGTGGAATGGCTACACCTTC. Translating it yields CASIGRGWNGYTF. V usage is TRBV28 and J usage is TRBJ1-2; tentative D call: TRBD1 (6 bases). Germline CDR1 MDHEN, CDR2 SYDVKM. Trimming pared 7 bases from V and 6 bases from J, leaving 15 bases between. CDR3 length: 13 amino acids.

Worth noting for this clonotype: This sequence may be a read error, since a much larger clone differs from it by one base. CDR3 in amino acids: CASNTDRANVNQPQHF. The CDR3 coding sequence is TGCGCCAGCAATACGGACAGGGCAAACGTCAATCAGCCCCAGCATTTT. The genes are TRBV10-2 and TRBJ1-5; 8 bases line up with TRBD1. From germline, CDR1 is WSHSY and CDR2 SAAADI. There are 16 residues in the CDR3. After removal of 7 bases from V and 3 bases from J, the junction contained 11 bases not matched to a gene.

In this sample, this clonotype turned up many times. V is TRBV30 and J is TRBJ1-2; D unresolved. V gave up 2 bases and J gave up 3 bases, with 7 bases separating them. CDR1 and CDR2 (germline): GTSNPN, SVGIG (reference sequence). This CDR3 has 12 amino acids. This CDR3 is CAWSPSDYGYTF. Written as DNA, the CDR3 is TGTGCCTGGAGTCCGTCAGACTATGGCTACACCTTC.

For this clonotype: The likely explanation is a read error, given a far larger clone one base away. Without the conserved terminal phenylalanine or tryptophan, this CDR3 likely stems from a read error. This chain uses TRBV2 with TRBJ2-1; D may be TRBD2 (6 bases). The CDR3 consists of 16 residues. Trimming removed 6 bases from V and 3 bases from J, with 18 bases in between. Per germline, CDR1 SNHLY and CDR2 FYNNEI. The CDR3 DNA reads TGTGCCAGCAGCGCCTCCGGGAGTGATGTCTACAATGAGCAGTTCCTC. Protein sequence: CASSASGSDVYNEQFL.

The chain links TRBV3-1 to TRBJ2-7; 8 nucleotides line up with TRBD1. V lost 1 base, J lost 4 bases, and 9 bases stayed unmatched. Germline V CDR1 and CDR2: LGHDT, YNNKEL (reference sequence). The CDR3 spans 16 residues. CDR3 in amino acids: CASSQVGWTGRYEQYF. The CDR3 nucleotides are TGTGCCAGCAGCCAAGTCGGGTGGACAGGGCGGTACGAGCAGTACTTC.

In regard to this clonotype: A much larger clone differs from this one at a single base, so this may be a read error. V is TRBV20-1 and J is TRBJ2-1; TRBD1 agrees at 7 bases. Near its end, the DNA agrees better with TRBJ2-5, so the J call may be wrong. The V gene's germline CDR1 is DFQATT and CDR2 SNEGSKA (reference sequence). The CDR3 covers 16 residues. The CDR3 nucleotides are TGCAGTGCGGACCCTACTACAGGGGCTTACCAAGAGACCCAGTACTTC. Encoded protein: CSADPTTGAYQETQYF.

The chain is built from TRBV19 and TRBJ2-1, with 10 bases lining up with TRBD2. V was clipped by 4 bases and J by 5 bases; unmatched bases: 5. Germline V gene lookup returns CDR1 LNHDA and CDR2 SQIVND (reference sequence). The CDR3 spans 15 residues. As DNA, the CDR3 is TGTGCCAGTAGTAGAGCGGGAGGGCCGAACAATGAGCAGTTCTTC. As protein: CASSRAGGPNNEQFF.

The chain employs TRBV2 and TRBJ1-4, with TRBD1 identical over 8 bases. From germline, CDR1 is SNHLY and CDR2 FYNNEI. There are 19 residues in the CDR3. Trimming removed 5 bases from V and 0 bases from J; junction bases left unmatched: 14. CDR3 in amino acids: CASSHDRGNFTSTNEKLFF. Here the CDR3 DNA reads TGTGCCAGCAGTCACGACAGGGGAAACTTTACTTCAACTAATGAAAAACTGTTTTTT.

This clonotype showed up many times. The V gene is TRBV6-5, the J gene TRBJ1-1, with D tentatively TRBD1 (5 bases). The CDR3 covers 15 residues. Germline V gene sequence: CDR1 MNHEY, CDR2 SVGAGI. Trimming shortened V by 4 bases and J by 0 bases, and 12 bases separated the two germline ends. CDR3 protein: CASSFNRRMNTEAFF. CDR3 nucleotides: TGTGCCAGCAGTTTCAACAGGAGGATGAACACTGAAGCTTTCTTT.

This clonotype was seen repeatedly, ten times or more. The chain has TRBV7-2 and TRBJ2-1; 10 nucleotides align to TRBD2. Germline CDR1 SGHTA, CDR2 FQGNSA. CDR3 length: 16 residues. The V segment lost 1 base and the J segment 7 bases; nucleotides outside the gene matches: 7. This chain's CDR3 is CASSLDRASGSNEQFF. The CDR3 DNA reads as TGTGCCAGCAGCTTAGATCGGGCTAGCGGGAGTAATGAGCAGTTCTTC. Together with reference TRBV7-2 and TRBJ2-1, the CDR3 gives the full variable domain: GAGVSQSPSNKVTEKGKDVELRCDPISGHTALYWYRQSLGQGLEFLIYFQGNSAPDKSGLPSDRFSAERTGGSVSTLTIQRTQQEDSAVYLCASSLDRASGSNEQFFGPGTRLTVL.